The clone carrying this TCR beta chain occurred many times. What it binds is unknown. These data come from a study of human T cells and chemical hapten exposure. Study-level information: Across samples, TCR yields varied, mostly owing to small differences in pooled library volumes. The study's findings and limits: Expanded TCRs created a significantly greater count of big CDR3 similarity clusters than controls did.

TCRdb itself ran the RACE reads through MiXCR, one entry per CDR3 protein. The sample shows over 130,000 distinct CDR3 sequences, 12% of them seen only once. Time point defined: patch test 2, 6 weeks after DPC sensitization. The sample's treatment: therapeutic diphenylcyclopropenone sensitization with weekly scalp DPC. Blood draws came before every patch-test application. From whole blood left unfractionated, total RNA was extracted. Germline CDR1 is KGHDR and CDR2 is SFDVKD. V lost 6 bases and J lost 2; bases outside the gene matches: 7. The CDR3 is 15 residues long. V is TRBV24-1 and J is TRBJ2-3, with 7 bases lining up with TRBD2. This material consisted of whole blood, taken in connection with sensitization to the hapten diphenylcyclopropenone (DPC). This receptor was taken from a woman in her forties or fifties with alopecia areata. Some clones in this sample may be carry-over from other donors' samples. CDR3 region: CATSFPSGYTDTQYF. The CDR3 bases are TGTGCCACCAGTTTCCCTAGCGGCTACACAGATACGCAGTATTTT.